These 26 T cell receptor beta chains originate from one sample sequenced in a study of T-cell reconstitution after alpha-beta-depleted transplantation in children. Using unique molecular identifiers, the investigators prepared the TCRbeta library. TCRdb re-called the PCR reads through MiXCR, storing one row per CDR3 protein. The profile shows approximately 170,000 distinct CDR3 sequences, 11% of them singletons. Here the sequenced sample was PBMCs, taken before TCRalphabeta/CD19-depleted stem cell transplant. The receptors here all came from a boy between 2 and 10 years old with acute myeloid leukemia, due to receive a stem cell transplant.

This clonotype was counted ten times or more. The CDR3 DNA reads TGTGCCAGCAGTTTTTGGACCGCAACTAATGAAAAACTGTTTTTT. Translating gives CASSFWTATNEKLFF. The V and J genes are TRBV12-3 or TRBV12-4 and TRBJ1-4, with no clear D. The CDR3 covers 15 residues. Trimming removed 3 bases from V and 0 bases from J, with 8 bases in between.

This clonotype was observed at least ten times. The rearrangement joins TRBV5-1 to TRBJ2-7; 7 positions agree with TRBD2. This CDR3 contains 14 residues. Looked up from germline, CDR1 is SGHRS and CDR2 is YFSETQ. Germline trimming cut 1 base from V and 2 bases from J; bases unmatched to any gene: 3. This CDR3 is CASSLYAGAYEQYF. The CDR3 DNA follows: TGCGCCAGCAGCTTGTACGCGGGAGCCTACGAGCAGTACTTC. Based on the CDR3 plus reference TRBV5-1 and TRBJ2-7, the full variable domain is KAGVTQTPRYLIKTRGQQVTLSCSPISGHRSVSWYQQTPGQGLQFLFEYFSETQRNKGNFPGRFSGRQFSNSRSEMNVSTLELGDSALYLCASSLYAGAYEQYFGPGTRLTVT.

Worth noting for this clonotype: This may stem from a read error, because a much larger clone lies one nucleotide away. The chain has TRBV29-1 and TRBJ1-2; no reliable D call. Germline CDR1 is SQVTM and CDR2 is ANQGSEA. This CDR3 has 12 residues. CDR3 nucleotide sequence: TGCAGCGTCCGGTTTTCGGAGGCTGGCGACACCTTC. Protein: CSVRFSEAGDTF.

This clonotype has ten or more counts. CDR3 amino acids: CASSRRDPGGRIYEQYV. The CDR3 coding sequence is TGTGCCAGCAGCCGACGAGACCCGGGGGGGCGGATCTACGAGCAGTACGTC. The chain employs TRBV11-2 and TRBJ2-7; TRBD2 agrees at 8 bases. The germline CDR1 and CDR2 sequences are SGHAT and FQNNGV. The CDR3 consists of 17 residues. V dropped 5 bases and J dropped 3; count of bases not matched to a gene: 15.

In regard to this clonotype: A read error is possible here, since a much larger clone lies one base away. The chain employs TRBV6-5 and TRBJ2-7, with 8 bases aligning to TRBD2. The CDR3 length is 14 residues. After removal of 4 bases from V and 4 bases from J, the junction contained 6 bases not matched to a gene. The V gene's germline CDR1 is MNHEY and CDR2 SVGAGI. DNA of the CDR3: TGTGCCAGCAGTTCCTCGGGACTAGGATACGAGCAGTACTTC. Translated: CASSSSGLGYEQYF.

This clonotype was recorded many times. The chain recombines TRBV10-2 with TRBJ1-6; TRBD1 might be the D (6 bases). Germline CDR1 WSHSY, CDR2 SAAADI. The CDR3 has 13 residues. Trimming took off 6 bases at V and 5 bases at J, with 8 bases between the two ends. CDR3 bases: TGCGCCAGCAGGGGACACGATAATTCACCCCTCCACTTT. It yields the protein CASRGHDNSPLHF.

This clonotype was seen repeatedly, ten times or more. V and J are TRBV29-1 and TRBJ1-1, with a tentative D call TRBD1 (5 bases). From germline, CDR1 is SQVTM and CDR2 ANQGSEA. Trimming took off 4 bases at V and 0 bases at J, with 6 bases between the two ends. This CDR3 has 12 residues. The CDR3 loop reads CSVGQLNTEAFF. The DNA of the CDR3 is TGCAGCGTTGGACAGCTGAACACTGAAGCTTTCTTT.

At least ten counts were recorded for this clonotype. The chain links TRBV10-1 to TRBJ2-2; no definite D call. V was clipped by 3 bases and J by 4 bases, with 6 bases between them. CDR1 is WNHNN, CDR2 SYGVQD, per germline (reference sequence). This CDR3 has 13 amino acids. As DNA, the CDR3 is TGCGCCAGCAGTGAAGACTTCACCGGGGAGCTGTTTTTT. It codes for CASSEDFTGELFF.

This clonotype was counted at least ten times. The V and J genes are TRBV9 and TRBJ2-7; unclear D gene. V lost 0 bases and J lost 6, with 13 bases in between. Germline assignment: CDR1 SGDLS and CDR2 YYNGEE. CDR3 length: 14 amino acids. CDR3 coding DNA: TGTGCCAGCAGCGTAGCACTGGGTAAGGGCGAGCAGTACTTC. This gives the protein CASSVALGKGEQYF.

This sequence joins TRBV30 and TRBJ2-3, with 9 bases matching TRBD2. CDR1 GTSNPN and CDR2 SVGIG come from the germline V gene (reference sequence). Losses at the gene ends were 0 bases for V and 4 bases for J; bases not matched to a gene: 11. This CDR3 has 17 residues. Here the CDR3 DNA reads TGTGCCTGGAGTGTAACGACGACTAGCGGTTGGTCAGATACGCAGTATTTT. This codes for CAWSVTTTSGWSDTQYF.

This clonotype was observed many times. This sequence joins TRBV13 and TRBJ1-5; D possibly corresponds to TRBD1 (5 bases). The CDR3 loop spans 12 amino acids. Trimming stripped 1 base from V and 12 bases from J, with 10 bases between. Germline CDR1 reads PRHDT; CDR2 reads FYEKMQ (reference sequence). The CDR3 region has the DNA TGTGCCAGCAGCTTAGATCGGGGGGACCAGCATTTT. Protein product: CASSLDRGDQHF.

The table lists this clonotype with a few counts. The gene calls are TRBV20-1 and TRBJ1-1; D is ambiguous. The CDR3 extends over 13 amino acids. V lost 5 bases and J 0 bases, leaving 10 bases between the germline ends. Germline V gene lookup returns CDR1 DFQATT and CDR2 SNEGSKA (reference sequence). CDR3 region: CSAPRGMNTEAFF. CDR3 bases: TGCAGTGCTCCGCGAGGAATGAACACTGAAGCTTTCTTT.

This clonotype has ten or more counts. The gene calls are TRBV15 and TRBJ2-3; 11 bases map to TRBD1. The CDR3 is made up of 15 amino acids. With 3 bases clipped from V and 3 bases from J, the junction kept 2 bases outside the gene matches. Germline lookup yields CDR1 LNHNV and CDR2 YYDKDF (reference sequence). CDR3 sequence (DNA): TGTGCCACCAGCAGTGGACAGGGGGCGACAGATACGCAGTATTTT. Its translation: CATSSGQGATDTQYF.

There are many counts of this clonotype. The chain employs TRBV20-1 and TRBJ2-1; D is uncertain. Germline V gene sequence: CDR1 DFQATT, CDR2 SNEGSKA (reference sequence). Deletions cut 3 bases from V and 1 base from J, with 7 bases between. This CDR3 has 13 amino acids. In DNA, the CDR3 is TGCAGTGCTAGGGAGACTTCCTACAATGAGCAGTTCTTC. It yields the protein CSARETSYNEQFF.

There are many counts of this clonotype. This rearrangement joins TRBV2 to TRBJ1-6; possibly TRBD1 for D (5 bases). With 6 bases removed from V and 8 bases from J, the gap between germline ends came to 14 bases. The CDR3 length is 14 residues. Germline V lookup: CDR1 SNHLY, CDR2 FYNNEI. In nucleotides, the CDR3 is TGTGCCAGCAGATCAGACAGTGGCCATTCACCCCTCCACTTT. Amino acid sequence: CASRSDSGHSPLHF.

This clonotype showed up many times. The J gene is TRBJ1-1, the V gene TRBV7-9, with 7 bases that match TRBD1. The CDR3 has 14 amino acids. CDR1 is SEHNR and CDR2 is FQNEAQ in the germline V gene (reference sequence). J was trimmed by 7 bases and V by 3 bases; bases with no gene match: 8. This CDR3 is CASSFKGANDEAFF. The CDR3 DNA is TGTGCCAGCAGCTTTAAGGGGGCTAACGATGAAGCTTTCTTT.

This clonotype was picked up many times. CDR3 loop: CSARWGISTDTQYF. Here the CDR3 DNA reads TGCAGTGCTAGATGGGGGATTAGCACAGATACGCAGTATTTT. The rearrangement joins TRBV20-1 to TRBJ2-3; TRBD1 or TRBD2 may be the D gene (5 bases each). Germline V lookup: CDR1 DFQATT, CDR2 SNEGSKA (reference sequence). This CDR3 comprises 14 residues. Trimming took 2 bases from V and 0 from J, leaving 9 bases between them.

This chain links TRBV7-6 with TRBJ2-3; maybe TRBD1 (5 bases). Trimming left V 7 bases short and J 8 bases short, with 13 bases between. This CDR3 is built from 12 residues. Germline V gene data show CDR1 as SGHVS and CDR2 as FNYEAQ. The CDR3 DNA follows: TGTGCCAGCACACAGGAAGGTCGTACGCAGTATTTT. It yields the protein CASTQEGRTQYF.

This clonotype was counted ten times or more. V and J are TRBV7-2 and TRBJ2-1, with D perhaps matching TRBD1 or TRBD2 (5 bases each). This CDR3 comprises 15 residues. The V gene's germline CDR1 is SGHTA and CDR2 FQGNSA. V lost 4 bases to trimming and J lost 0 bases, with 10 bases between them. CDR3 protein: CASSWGTSSYNEQFF. In DNA form, the CDR3 reads TGTGCCAGCAGCTGGGGGACGTCCTCCTACAATGAGCAGTTCTTC.

The table lists this clonotype with many counts. The chain links TRBV11-2 to TRBJ1-6; the D is unclear. There are 12 residues in the CDR3. Trimming cost V 1 base and J 9 bases, with 4 bases left between them. Per the germline V gene, CDR1 is SGHAT and CDR2 is FQNNGV. The CDR3: CASSLGGSPLHF. The CDR3 nucleotides read TGTGCCAGCAGCTTAGGTGGTTCACCCCTCCACTTT.

In its sample, this clonotype was seen many times. The rearrangement uses TRBV6-1 and TRBJ2-6; D call uncertain. V was pared by 2 bases and J by 0 bases, with 5 bases between. The CDR3 runs to 15 residues. Per germline, CDR1 MNHNS and CDR2 SASEGT. CDR3 loop: CASSERDSGANVLTF. Here the CDR3 DNA reads TGTGCCAGCAGTGAAAGGGACTCTGGGGCCAACGTCCTGACTTTC.

This clonotype was detected ten times or more. The chain combines TRBV14 with TRBJ2-1; 10 bases map to TRBD1. Germline loops: CDR1 SGHDN, CDR2 FVKESK. This CDR3 comprises 15 residues. V shed 6 bases, J shed 3 bases, and the junction held 5 bases outside the gene matches. The CDR3 loop reads CASSGDRGIYNEQFF. In nucleotides, the CDR3 is TGTGCCAGCAGTGGGGACAGGGGAATCTACAATGAGCAGTTCTTC.

This clonotype was seen repeatedly, ten times or more. The chain has TRBV20-1 and TRBJ2-2; 7 positions agree with TRBD2. V trimming: 5 bases; J trimming: 7 bases; junction bases outside the gene matches: 13. The CDR3 contains 15 residues. Per the germline V gene, CDR1 is DFQATT and CDR2 is SNEGSKA (reference sequence). CDR3 region: CSAGRAAGGYGELFF. DNA of the CDR3: TGCAGTGCTGGCCGGGCTGCCGGGGGGTACGGGGAGCTGTTTTTT.

In its sample, this clonotype was seen many times. The V and J genes are TRBV11-1 and TRBJ2-1; 10 nucleotides align to TRBD1. The CDR3 totals 16 residues. CDR1 is SGHAT, CDR2 FQDESV, per germline (reference sequence). V lost 7 bases to trimming and J lost 5 bases; unmatched junction nucleotides: 11. In nucleotides, the CDR3 is TGTGCCAGCATTATCCGACCGGGACAGGGGAACAATGAGCAGTTCTTC. It specifies CASIIRPGQGNNEQFF. Full variable domain (remainder filled in from reference TRBV11-1 and TRBJ2-1): EAEVAQSPRYKITEKSQAVAFWCDPISGHATLYWYRQILGQGPELLVQFQDESVVDDSQLPKDRFSAERLKGVDSTLKIQPAELGDSAMYLCASIIRPGQGNNEQFFGPGTRLTVL.

This clonotype was seen more than once but under ten times. The J gene is TRBJ2-7, the V gene TRBV28; 13 bases agree with TRBD2. The germline gives CDR1 MDHEN, CDR2 SYDVKM. The CDR3 length is 16 residues. V gave up 5 bases and J gave up 2 bases; unmatched junction bases: 6. The CDR3 coding sequence is TGTGCCAGCAGTACCCCACTAGCGGGAGGGCCCTACGAGCAGTACTTC. It specifies CASSTPLAGGPYEQYF.

This clonotype showed up many times. The chain's CDR3 is CASSYSGTSDKYNEQFF. DNA for the CDR3: TGTGCCAGCAGTTACTCCGGGACTAGCGATAAGTACAATGAGCAGTTCTTC. J is TRBJ2-1 and V is TRBV6-5, with 10 bases lining up with TRBD2. The CDR3 is 17 residues long. Germline-derived CDR1 and CDR2 are MNHEY and SVGAGI. Losses at the gene ends were 0 bases for V and 4 bases for J; bases not matched to a gene: 6.